These 30 T cell receptor beta chains share one sample of origin, sequenced in a study of blood T cell repertoires in COVID-19. Sequenced by immunoSEQ multiplex PCR; TCRdb stores in-frame clones only, minus some. The repertoire consists of some 90,000 clones, with about 82% occurring once and the leading ten covering 20% to 30%. Sequencing was performed on peripheral blood. The receptors shown here come from a human donor in a cohort sampled during active COVID-19.

V and J are TRBV20-1 and TRBJ2-3; 9 bases map to TRBD2. The J segment lost 4 bases and the V segment lost 3 bases, leaving 5 bases of the junction unmatched. CDR3 length equals 14 residues. The germline V gene encodes CDR1 DFQATT and CDR2 SNEGSKA (reference sequence). CDR3 nucleotides: TGCAGTGCTAGTGTGCGGGGGGGCTCAGATACGCAGTATTTT. Protein: CSASVRGGSDTQYF.

The rearrangement uses TRBV7-2 and TRBJ2-3, with a tentative D call TRBD2 (6 bases). The CDR3 contains 15 residues. Germline values: CDR1 SGHTA, CDR2 FQGNSA. V was shortened by 6 bases and J by 5 bases, with 18 bases between the two germline ends. The CDR3 spells CASSLESGELDTQYF. The CDR3 nucleotides are TGTGCCAGCAGTCTGGAGTCGGGAGAGTTAGATACGCAGTATTTT.

This rearrangement joins TRBV21-1 to TRBJ2-7; the D call in the table, TRBD2, was not verified against the DNA. TRBV21-1 is labeled a pseudogene. This CDR3 spans 17 amino acids. CDR3 nucleotides: TGTGCCAGCAGCACGTTTCTCCGGGAGTCAGATCCAGGCGAGCAGTACTTC. As protein: CASSTFLRESDPGEQYF.

CDR3 DNA sequence: TGTGCCAGCAGTTACGGGCCTACTGAAACCTACGAGCAGTACTTC. As protein: CASSYGPTETYEQYF. The V gene is TRBV6-5, the J gene TRBJ2-7; no definite D call. The germline gives CDR1 MNHEY, CDR2 SVGAGI. The CDR3 extends over 15 amino acids. V lost 2 bases and J 2 bases, leaving 13 bases between the germline ends.

This rearrangement joins TRBV14 to TRBJ1-2; 7 nucleotides line up with TRBD1. CDR3 length: 16 amino acids. V lost 4 bases, J lost 8 bases, and 16 bases stayed unmatched. CDR1 is SGHDN, CDR2 FVKESK, per germline. CDR3 in amino acids: CASSPNLLGTVGGYTF. In nucleotides, the CDR3 is TGTGCCAGCAGCCCAAATCTCCTCGGGACAGTCGGGGGCTACACCTTC.

This sequence joins TRBV10-3 and TRBJ2-2, with D possibly matching TRBD2 (6 bases). Trimming cost V 4 bases and J 5 bases, with 14 bases left between them. The germline CDR1 and CDR2 sequences are ENHRY and SYGVKD. The CDR3 has 15 amino acids. CDR3 sequence (DNA): TGTGCCATCAGTGCGGGGGTGGAGACGACCGGGGAGCTGTTTTTT. Translated: CAISAGVETTGELFF.

The rearrangement uses TRBV11-1 and TRBJ2-1; 10 bases map to TRBD2. The CDR3 totals 14 residues. CDR1 and CDR2 from the germline V gene are SGHAT and FQDESV (reference sequence). V lost 6 bases and J lost 4; bases outside the gene matches: 3. CDR3 nucleotides: TGTGCCAGCAGACGGACTAGCGGATACAATGAGCAGTTCTTC. Its protein is CASRRTSGYNEQFF.

CDR3 coding DNA: TGTGCCATCAGGGACTTAGCGGGGAACACAGATACGCAGTATTTT. Translated: CAIRDLAGNTDTQYF. The chain combines TRBV10-3 with TRBJ2-3; 8 positions match TRBD2. Germline V gene data show CDR1 as ENHRY and CDR2 as SYGVKD. The V gene end was trimmed by 6 bases and the J gene end by 2 bases; junction bases not matched to a gene: 7. This CDR3 contains 15 residues.

The chain employs TRBV19 and TRBJ1-2, with 11 nucleotides matching TRBD1. The V and J ends lost 6 bases and 5 bases, in that order; junction bases with no gene match: 5. There are 14 residues in the CDR3. Germline V CDR1 and CDR2: LNHDA, SQIVND (reference sequence). Written as DNA, the CDR3 is TGTGCCAGTAGAGTGGACAGGGGGCCTTATGGCTACACCTTC. This translates into CASRVDRGPYGYTF.

The chain joins TRBV18 to TRBJ1-4; the D gene is possibly TRBD1 (6 bases). Looked up from germline, CDR1 is KGHSH and CDR2 is LQKENI. V was cut by 3 bases and J by 7 bases, with 12 bases left in between. CDR3 size: 14 residues. The CDR3 nucleotides read TGTGCCAGCTCACCTGGGGGCGGACGTGAAAAACTGTTTTTT. Translated, it gives CASSPGGGREKLFF. The whole variable domain, filled in from reference TRBV18 and TRBJ1-4, reads NAGVMQNPRHLVRRRGQEARLRCSPMKGHSHVYWYRQLPEEGLKFMVYLQKENIIDESGMPKERFSAEFPKEGPSILRIQQVVRGDSAAYFCASSPGGGREKLFFGSGTQLSVL.

This chain connects TRBV7-2 to TRBJ1-2; no firm D call. Between the trimmed V and J ends, which lost 1 base and 4 bases, there was a span of 7 bases. This CDR3 contains 13 residues. Germline V CDR1 and CDR2: SGHTA, FQGNSA. CDR3 protein: CASSLGQFYGYTF. The CDR3 bases are TGTGCCAGCAGCTTAGGGCAGTTCTATGGCTACACCTTC.

V is TRBV13 and J is TRBJ2-7; TRBD2 agrees at 10 bases. Losses at the gene ends were 4 bases for V and 3 bases for J; bases not matched to a gene: 12. The CDR3 spans 17 residues. Germline CDR1 PRHDT, CDR2 FYEKMQ (reference sequence). CDR3 residues: CASSSRGGLAENYEQYF. DNA for the CDR3: TGTGCCAGCAGCTCAAGGGGAGGACTAGCGGAAAACTACGAGCAGTACTTC.

The V gene is TRBV7-6, the J gene TRBJ2-1, with D unclear. Germline assignment: CDR1 SGHVS and CDR2 FNYEAQ. V was pared by 2 bases and J by 8 bases, with 16 bases between. The CDR3 has 15 amino acids. DNA for the CDR3: TGTGCCAGCAGCTTAATGAAGATGTGGCAGGATGAGCAGTTCTTC. Translating gives CASSLMKMWQDEQFF.

This chain links TRBV29-1 with TRBJ2-1; D perhaps matches TRBD2 (5 bases). CDR1 and CDR2 (germline): SQVTM, ANQGSEA. The CDR3 is made up of 12 amino acids. V was cut by 1 base and J by 10 bases, with 11 bases left in between. DNA of the CDR3: TGCAGCGTTGAAGCTTGGACGGGGGAGCAGTTCTTC. Residues: CSVEAWTGEQFF.

The chain has TRBV7-9 and TRBJ2-7; 7 nucleotides match TRBD1. Germline values: CDR1 SEHNR, CDR2 FQNEAQ (reference sequence). The CDR3 extends over 17 amino acids. After removal of 0 bases from V and 3 bases from J, the junction contained 11 bases not matched to a gene. CDR3 loop: CASSLATTGTDIYEQYF. The CDR3, as DNA: TGTGCCAGCAGCTTAGCAACCACCGGGACAGATATCTACGAGCAGTACTTC. Combining the CDR3 with reference TRBV7-9 and TRBJ2-7 gives the whole variable domain DTGVSQNPRHKITKRGQNVTFRCDPISEHNRLYWYRQTLGQGPEFLTYFQNEAQLEKSRLLSDRFSAERPKGSFSTLEIQRTEQGDSAMYLCASSLATTGTDIYEQYFGPGTRLTVT.

The CDR3 here is CASSLMGQGGYTF. The CDR3 nucleotides are TGTGCCAGCAGTTTAATGGGGCAGGGTGGCTACACCTTC. The gene calls are TRBV12-3 or TRBV12-4 and TRBJ1-2; D possibly corresponds to TRBD1 (5 bases). The germline V and J ends were trimmed by 2 bases and 7 bases, with 11 bases remaining between them. This CDR3 region has 13 residues.

The chain uses TRBV10-3 and TRBJ2-3; 7 bases line up with TRBD1. The CDR3 is made up of 11 amino acids. After removal of 9 bases from V and 6 bases from J, the junction contained 3 bases not matched to a gene. CDR1 ENHRY and CDR2 SYGVKD come from the germline V gene. CDR3 sequence: CAMGQSDTQYF. CDR3 sequence (DNA): TGTGCCATGGGACAGTCCGATACGCAGTATTTT.

This clone was detected once. The rearrangement joins TRBV6-2 or TRBV6-3 to TRBJ2-3; 11 bases are shared with TRBD2. Germline V gene sequence: CDR1 MNHEY, CDR2 SVGEGT. The trim removed 2 bases at V and 2 bases at J, leaving 6 bases unmatched. The CDR3 covers 17 residues. CDR3 in DNA: TGTGCCAGCAGTTACGCCCCGGGACTAGCGGACACAGATACGCAGTATTTT. Translated, it gives CASSYAPGLADTDTQYF.

This sequence joins TRBV28 and TRBJ1-3; D is undetermined. The CDR3 loop spans 12 amino acids. Per the germline V gene, CDR1 is MDHEN and CDR2 is SYDVKM. Trimming took off 3 bases at V and 4 bases at J, with 4 bases between the two ends. In DNA, the CDR3 is TGTGCCAGCAGTTTGTCAGGAAACACCATATATTTT. Its translation is CASSLSGNTIYF.

The J gene is TRBJ2-7, the V gene TRBV4-3, with unresolved D. Trimming removed 0 bases at V and 2 bases at J, with 11 bases between. The germline gives CDR1 LGHNA, CDR2 YSLEER. CDR3 length: 15 amino acids. The CDR3 here is CASSQDPQYPYEQYF. CDR3 DNA sequence: TGCGCCAGCAGCCAAGACCCGCAGTACCCCTACGAGCAGTACTTC.

This chain joins TRBV6-4 and TRBJ2-1, with D maybe TRBD1 (6 bases). Germline V lookup: CDR1 MRHNA, CDR2 SNTAGT. The length of the CDR3 is 15 residues. V was clipped by 0 bases and J by 6 bases, with 12 bases between them. The CDR3 sequence is CASSDSAGAGNEQFF. CDR3 DNA sequence: TGTGCCAGCAGTGACTCGGCAGGGGCGGGCAATGAGCAGTTCTTC.

The rearrangement links TRBV7-2 to TRBJ2-1; TRBD2 matches 10 bases. The length of the CDR3 is 16 residues. The germline gives CDR1 SGHTA, CDR2 FQGNSA. With 3 bases clipped from V and 10 bases from J, the junction kept 12 bases outside the gene matches. CDR3 nucleotide sequence: TGTGCCAGCAGCTTTAGCGGGGGGCTTGCTTCGTTAGAGCAGTTCTTC. Protein sequence: CASSFSGGLASLEQFF. Full variable domain (missing parts from reference TRBV7-2 and TRBJ2-1): GAGVSQSPSNKVTEKGKDVELRCDPISGHTALYWYRQSLGQGLEFLIYFQGNSAPDKSGLPSDRFSAERTGGSVSTLTIQRTQQEDSAVYLCASSFSGGLASLEQFFGPGTRLTVL.

The chain couples TRBV5-6 to TRBJ1-5; D not certain. The CDR3 is 12 amino acids. The V gene's germline CDR1 is SGHDT and CDR2 YYEEEE. V dropped 1 base and J dropped 4 bases, with 3 bases sitting between them. CDR3: CASSLPNQPQHF. The CDR3 DNA is TGTGCCAGCAGCTTGCCAAATCAGCCCCAGCATTTT.

The chain has TRBV28 and TRBJ2-1; 12 nucleotides agree with TRBD2. Germline V CDR1 and CDR2: MDHEN, SYDVKM. CDR3 length: 19 amino acids. Trimming took 1 base from V and 6 from J; bases not matched to a gene: 13. CDR3 DNA: TGTGCCAGCAGTTTATCAACCCCTCTAGCGGGAGGGCGGTTCAATGAGCAGTTCTTC. Translating it yields CASSLSTPLAGGRFNEQFF.

The V call is TRBV2, the J call TRBJ1-4, with TRBD1 identical over 7 bases. Germline V CDR1 and CDR2: SNHLY, FYNNEI. The CDR3 consists of 14 residues. Trimming took 6 bases from V and 5 from J; bases not matched to a gene: 6. The CDR3 DNA sequence: TGTGCCAGCAGACGGGACAGTGGGAATGAAAAACTGTTTTTT. Translating gives CASRRDSGNEKLFF.

This chain links TRBV7-9 with TRBJ2-3; D is perhaps TRBD2 (5 bases). Trimming stripped 5 bases from V and 2 bases from J, with 17 bases between. The CDR3 contains 16 residues. The germline gives CDR1 SEHNR, CDR2 FQNEAQ (reference sequence). Here the CDR3 reads CASSPWTPISTDTQYF. The CDR3 DNA follows: TGTGCCAGCAGCCCGTGGACTCCCATCTCCACAGATACGCAGTATTTT.

The chain recombines TRBV5-5 with TRBJ2-7; TRBD1 agrees at 9 bases. Germline CDR1 is SGHKS and CDR2 is YYEKEE (reference sequence). CDR3 size: 17 residues. V was clipped by 1 base and J by 5 bases; unmatched bases: 13. The CDR3 DNA sequence: TGTGCCAGCAGCTTGAGAAGGGAGGGGACAGGGATGCACGAGCAGTACTTC. Translating gives CASSLRREGTGMHEQYF.

Of note for this clone: The junction departs from germline at one end; a sequencing error may be responsible. V and J are TRBV30 and TRBJ1-1; D is ambiguous. The V gene's germline CDR1 is GTSNPN and CDR2 SVGIG (reference sequence). The CDR3 sequence is 13 residues long. The CDR3 protein is CAGRREMNTEAFF. The CDR3 DNA follows: TGTGCCGGGAGAAGGGAGATGAACACTGAAGCTTTCTTT.

The V gene is TRBV28, the J gene TRBJ2-7; TRBD2 matches at 8 bases. The V gene end was trimmed by 4 bases and the J gene end by 6 bases; junction bases not matched to a gene: 5. Per germline, CDR1 MDHEN and CDR2 SYDVKM. The CDR3 runs to 13 residues. The CDR3 loop is CASSSGLAGEQYF. CDR3 coding DNA: TGTGCCAGCAGTTCCGGACTAGCCGGCGAGCAGTACTTC. Based on the CDR3 plus reference TRBV28 and TRBJ2-7, the full variable domain is DVKVTQSSRYLVKRTGEKVFLECVQDMDHENMFWYRQDPGLGLRLIYFSYDVKMKEKGDIPEGYSVSREKKERFSLILESASTNQTSMYLCASSSGLAGEQYFGPGTRLTVT.

The CDR3 region has the DNA TGTGCCAGCAGCAAAGACTTCGGCGGGGATTCTGAGCAGTTCTTC. Protein sequence: CASSKDFGGDSEQFF. V gene TRBV21-1 combines with J gene TRBJ2-1; the table's D call of TRBD2 was not tested on the DNA. TRBV21-1 is a pseudogene. This CDR3 comprises 15 residues.